The present entry profiles one T cell receptor beta chain with its context. Its specific antigen is unknown. Base qualities are not provided; no much larger clone lies one nucleotide away. This sample is part of a study of cytomegalovirus exposure and HLA in healthy donors (dated by TCRdb to 2017 to 2019). Regarding the complete study: According to an earlier analysis of 587 of the donors, about 179 million T cells yielded roughly 110 million unique TCR beta sequences and about 300 Gb of sequence data. Roughly 300 gigabases of sequencing data and about 92 million unique TCR sequences made up an early release that covered several hundred HLA-typed donors. Of the approximately 400 genotyped donors, 65% to 90% fell in the genetic ancestry cluster associated with self-reported Caucasian donors. The study was designed to test whether signatures of past pathogen exposure could be identified by cataloging public T cell receptors. The study profiled the T cell repertoires of about 640 subjects by immunosequencing and related them to cytomegalovirus serostatus. Besides the first cohort of about 730 subjects, a separate validation cohort made up of around 120 different subjects was used. High-throughput TCR immunosequencing, statistical association of individual TCRs with disease status, and machine learning were combined to predict cytomegalovirus infection status. A later analysis re-examined previously published TCR beta repertoires from 500 to 700 donors and added high-resolution HLA genotyping to investigate patterns of TCR occurrence. In the later analysis, no new phenotypic data were used to find candidate immune exposures; instead, reliance was placed on TCR beta sequences and their occurrence across donors. In an earlier analysis of 500 to 650 of the donors, high-throughput TCR beta sequencing was used to judge whether each TCR beta V gene segment behaved as functional or pseudogenic. Alongside the repertoire data, information on donor age, sex, ethnicity and CMV serostatus was compiled. Genome-wide SNP genotypes for about three fifths of the 666 donors were used in a later genetic analysis, which treated that subset as a discovery cohort. Every discovery cohort repertoire had been produced on one sequencing platform. Class I and class II HLA loci were covered by the typing at four-digit resolution. Typing coverage differed by locus: A, B, C, DRB1 and DQB1 were typed in roughly 620-630 donors, DQA1 in about 560, DPA1 in 600 to 610, and DPB1 in about 450. Several DR-DQ haplotypes were handled as single units for association and clustering, since linkage in the cohort was strong. Among roughly 400 genotyped donors of the cohort, an average of about 240,000 unique TCR beta nucleotide sequences was sequenced per donor, of which 15% to 20% were non-productive.

Paper-wide results and their limitations: About 17 rarely observed V segments, including chromosome 9 orphons, were excluded from the earlier analysis of just under 600 of the donors because counts were too low. In both the original and validation cohorts, the classifier was reported to diagnose cytomegalovirus status with high specificity and sensitivity. A cluster of highly shared sequence variants was judged likely to represent a technical artifact of the sequencing pipeline. The 87-base-pair reads could not distinguish some IMGT-functional V segments, including TRBV6-2 and TRBV6-3, so those segments were excluded. Because HLA typing was missing for some donors at each locus, association tests included only the typed subset. A few of the identified cytomegalovirus-associated TCR beta chains were confirmed in vitro to be specific for cytomegalovirus antigens. According to a later analysis, TCR association rates differed among HLA loci, with DRB1 alleles showing the most associated TCRs and HLA-C alleles showing the fewest. Compared with equally common non-associated chains, HLA-associated TCR beta chains in a later analysis were more clonally expanded and had lower generation probabilities. CMV serostatus was the only immune exposure information available for the cohort. An association between a missense DCLRE1C variant and V-gene and J-gene trimming of TCR beta chains was found in a later genetic analysis and replicated in an independent cohort. According to a later analysis, parvovirus B19, influenza, CMV and Epstein-Barr virus appeared linked to several top co-occurrence clusters. Across donors, most TCR sequences were observed very rarely, whereas some public TCRs were present in many individuals. In a later analysis, most CMV-associated TCR beta chains were found to appear HLA-restricted, with HLA associations seemingly driven largely by CMV exposure. At a false discovery rate of 0.05, a later analysis linked fewer than 20,000 TCR beta sequences to specific HLA alleles. In this cohort, only TCR beta chains were sequenced, and detectable features were limited by the absence of alpha or paired-chain data. In the study, approximately 150 TCR beta chains were listed as associated with cytomegalovirus. The authors suggested that the approach could potentially be extended to other disease states and immunological phenotypes. A further reported finding was that TCR beta sequences accurately predicted the HLA-A and HLA-B alleles for most subjects in the first cohort. Strong co-occurrence of HLA alleles, especially DR and DQ, made assigning TCR associations to individual alleles difficult. Presence/absence analyses assumed roughly uniform sequencing depth across donors, an assumption that may not hold. In a later genetic analysis, fewer N-insertions in productive TCRs were reported among donors in an Asian-associated ancestry cluster than the approximately 710-donor mean. In an earlier analysis of 587 of the donors, most TCR beta V segments were observed in productive rearrangements about 90% or about 30% of the time, broadly matching IMGT annotations. Correlated functional status among segregating V segments might reflect linkage disequilibrium, but an unknown experimental factor could not be ruled out.

Preparation of the library involved the immunoSEQ multiplex PCR assay. For the multiplex PCR, a mixture combining 60 forward primers for TCR Vbeta segments and 13 reverse primers for TCR Jbeta segments was used. Amplification of the CDR3 region of rearranged TCR beta genes was performed with a multiplex PCR assay on genomic DNA. On the Illumina HiSeq System, the amplified TCR beta libraries were sequenced as 87-base-pair reads. The authors processed their data as follows. A later analysis counted about 82 million unique TCR beta chains across the 640 or so repertoires, and around 9.9 million of these chains were shared by at least two donors. Raw reads were error-corrected and collapsed into unique sequences with a nearest-neighbor algorithm that merged closely related sequences to remove PCR and sequencing errors. Alignment of CDR3 sequences to IMGT reference sequences was used to assign V, D and J gene segments. For a sequence to be retained, a match of at least six nucleotides to both a V gene segment and a J gene segment was required. Rearrangements were called productive when the CDR3 lacked stop codons and stayed in frame with V and J; all others were non-productive. CDR3 was defined by IMGT convention, running from the second conserved V-encoded cysteine to the conserved J-encoded phenylalanine. In an earlier analysis of around 540 of the donors, sequences lacking an unambiguous match to a single V gene segment were excluded. An earlier analysis of fewer than 750 of the donors called V segments functional above 56.7% productive rearrangements and segregating when the between-donor standard deviation exceeded 5%. To diagnose cytomegalovirus status from the catalog of TCR beta chain sequences, a statistical classification framework was built. V and J gene assignment, in a later analysis, came from comparing TCR nucleotide sequences with IMGT/GENE-DB human TR gene sequences. A later analysis assigned CDR3 sequences and most-parsimonious VDJ recombination scenarios with the TCRdist pipeline. In a later analysis, every TCR beta chain was defined by the combination of its CDR3 amino acid sequence and its V-gene family, and reads without a unique V-gene family were dropped. As a way to deal with suspected cross-contamination and a sequencing artifact, a later analysis dropped 450 to 700 nucleotide sequences that were highly shared and had low generation probability. In a later analysis, a clonal expansion index was calculated for each public chain from normalized within-repertoire ranks of inferred template counts. In a later analysis, generation probabilities were computed using a VDJ recombination model fitted to out-of-frame rearrangements, and the results were checked against IGoR. A later analysis scored TCR-TCR, TCR-HLA and TCR-CMV co-occurrence with hypergeometric tests, applying a repertoire-size bias correction to TCR pairs. To estimate false discovery rates, a later analysis permuted the HLA or CMV assignments 20 times. In a later analysis, co-occurring TCRs were grouped with DBSCAN, and TCRdist sequence similarity was added when clustering was performed within HLA-allele-positive subsets. For co-occurrence clustering, repertoires with fewer than 30,000 or more than 120,000 public chains were excluded, along with a handful of repertoires with anomalous nucleotide sharing. TCRdb carries this immuneACCESS record with in-frame sequences only. Its versions omit some clonotypes, under half of them owing to an unresolved V gene in the studies checked, with the rest unexplained. V and J calls plus clone size are reproduced from that table; the DNA served to infer D and trimming. This sample lists over 150,000 clones; 77% were detected once. Roughly 2.8% of the sample is in the top ten clones.

The CDR3 covers 12 residues, taking in both the cysteine and the phenylalanine. Left in the record is the CDR3 DNA by itself, 36 bases read in frame from the first base. Deletion took 8 bases off V and 4 bases off J, with a span of 12 bases between the germline ends. In total, 666 healthy bone marrow donors made up the cohort. At the time of sampling, all cohort members were nominally healthy, though unrecorded immune exposures were likely present. The donor was CMV seropositive and was included in the group of 250 to 300 seropositive cohort members. A peripheral blood sample was provided by each donor, and peripheral blood mononuclear cells were used for TCR beta sequencing. Genomic DNA was extracted from the blood cell samples with the Qiagen DNeasy Blood Extraction Kit.

The chain is assembled from TRBV23-1 and TRBJ2-7; the best D guess is TRBD1, with 5 bases matching. TRBV23-1 is an open reading frame whose function is uncertain. Input material: PBMCs. The sequence was obtained from a woman aged 40 to 50 in good health and CMV-seropositive. The CDR3 region: CASLPTVYEQYF. DNA sequence: TGCGCCAGCCTACCGACAGTTTACGAGCAGTACTTC.